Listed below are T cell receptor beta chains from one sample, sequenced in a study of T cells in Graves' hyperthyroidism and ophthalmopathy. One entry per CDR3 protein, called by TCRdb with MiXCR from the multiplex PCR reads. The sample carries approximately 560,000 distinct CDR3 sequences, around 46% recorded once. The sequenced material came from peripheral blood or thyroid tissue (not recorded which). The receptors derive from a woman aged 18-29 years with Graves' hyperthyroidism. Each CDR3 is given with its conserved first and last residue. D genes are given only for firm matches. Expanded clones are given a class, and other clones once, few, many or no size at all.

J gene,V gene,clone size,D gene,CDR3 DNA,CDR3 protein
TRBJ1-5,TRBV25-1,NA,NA,TGTGCCAGCAGTGCTAGACTTGGGAATCAGCCCCAGCATTTT,CASSARLGNQPQHF
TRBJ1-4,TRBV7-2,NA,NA,TGCGCCAGCAGCCTTACGCCCCGGGAGGAGGAAAAACTGTTTTTT,CASSLTPREEEKLFF
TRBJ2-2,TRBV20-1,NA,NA,TGCAGTGCCCGGAGGGTCGGGGAGCTGTTTTTT,CSARRVGELFF
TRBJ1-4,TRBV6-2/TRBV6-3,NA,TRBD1,TGTGCCAGCAGGGCAGGGGGCGAAAAACTGTTTTTT,CASRAGGEKLFF
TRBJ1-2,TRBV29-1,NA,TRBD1,TGCAGCGTTGACCCCGACAGGGTCCTTTATGGCTACACCTTC,CSVDPDRVLYGYTF
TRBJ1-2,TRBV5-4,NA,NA,TGTGCCAGCAGCCAAGGTCGGCTCAATAACTATGGCTACACCTTC,CASSQGRLNNYGYTF
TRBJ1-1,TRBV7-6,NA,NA,TGTGCCAGCAGCTTAGCAGCAGGGGATACTGAAGCTTTCTTT,CASSLAAGDTEAFF
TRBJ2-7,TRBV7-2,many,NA,TGTGCCAGCAGCTTAGATCAAACCTACGAGCAGTACTTC,CASSLDQTYEQYF
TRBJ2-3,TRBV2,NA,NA,TGTGCCAGCCGTCGCGTTGAGGGCACAGATACGCAGTATTTT,CASRRVEGTDTQYF
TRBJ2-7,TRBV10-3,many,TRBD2,TGTGCCATCGGGGGACTAGCGGAGCCCTACGAGCAGTACTTC,CAIGGLAEPYEQYF
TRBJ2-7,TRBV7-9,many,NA,TGTGCCAGCAGCTTATCAGGGAACCCCTACGAGCAGTACTTC,CASSLSGNPYEQYF
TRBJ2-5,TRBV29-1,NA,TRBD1,TGCAGCGTCCTGGGACAGGGAGTTTTCGAGACCCAGTACTTC,CSVLGQGVFETQYF
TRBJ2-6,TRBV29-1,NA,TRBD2,TGCAGCGTTGAAGATCCCAAGGGAGGGGCGGTCGGGGCCAACGTCCTGACTTTC,CSVEDPKGGAVGANVLTF
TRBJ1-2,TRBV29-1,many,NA,TGCAGCGTCATCGTAGACAGTCCCTATGGCTACACCTTC,CSVIVDSPYGYTF
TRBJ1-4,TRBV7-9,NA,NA,TGTGCCAGCATGCTTGCAACTAATGAAAAACTGTTTTTT,CASMLATNEKLFF
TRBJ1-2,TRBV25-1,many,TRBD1,TGTGCCAGCAGTCCAGGACAGGGGGCACGAGATGGCTACACCTTC,CASSPGQGARDGYTF
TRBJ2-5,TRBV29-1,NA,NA,TGCAGCTCTACCAGGGACTTCGGGGAGACCCAGTACTTC,CSSTRDFGETQYF
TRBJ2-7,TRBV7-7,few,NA,TGTGCTAGCAGCTTAGGTGGAAAGAACGAGCAGTACTTC,CASSLGGKNEQYF
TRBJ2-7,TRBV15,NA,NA,TGTGCCACCAGCAAAGGGGCGGGCGAGCAGTACTTC,CATSKGAGEQYF
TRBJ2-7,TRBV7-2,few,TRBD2,TGTGCCAGCAGAGGACTAGCGGCCAGCTCCTACGAGCAGTACTTC,CASRGLAASSYEQYF
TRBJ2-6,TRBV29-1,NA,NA,TGCAGCGTTGAAGGACACGACCTGACTTTC,CSVEGHDLTF
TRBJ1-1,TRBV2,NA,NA,TGTGCCAGCAGTGGCGGGGTTGGAGCTTTCTTT,CASSGGVGAFF
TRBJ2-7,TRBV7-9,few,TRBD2,TGTGCCAGCAGCTTTAGCGGGAGCGAGCAGTACTTC,CASSFSGSEQYF
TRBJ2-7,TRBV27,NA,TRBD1,TGTGCCAGCAGGCCAGACAGGGGAAGTTACGAGCAGTACTTC,CASRPDRGSYEQYF
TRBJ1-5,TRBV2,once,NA,TGTGCCAGCAGTGAATTAGGGCGCGGCCAGCCCCAGCATTTT,CASSELGRGQPQHF
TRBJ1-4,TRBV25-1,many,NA,TGTGCCAGCCAACAGCTTCGTAATGAAAAACTGTTTTTT,CASQQLRNEKLFF